This T cell receptor (beta chain) appears in the sequencing data of a study of beta chain features in type 1 diabetes. Study-wide results and caveats: More deletions and fewer insertions at VDJ junctions were seen in type 1 diabetes patients.

Only a few counts were recorded for this clone. What it recognizes is unknown. Each of the CD4+ naive, central memory, regulatory and stem cell-like memory populations was sorted via CD45RO/CCR7/CD25/CD127/CD95/CD27. V dropped 10 bases and J dropped 7 bases, with 20 bases sitting between them. This CDR3 region has 14 residues. Germline V CDR1 and CDR2: LNHDA, SQIVND (reference sequence). The investigators reverse transcribed all of the isolated RNA, so they sequenced expressed TCRB transcripts. Naive, central memory and regulatory T cell samples averaged roughly 3.7 million immunoSEQ reads each. TCRdb keeps only in-frame clones here, not all; method: immunoSEQ multiplex PCR. The sample has some 270,000 clones, 13% to 15% seen once.

Sequencing input: naive CD4+ T cells from blood. This TCR was recovered from a woman aged 40 to 49 in good health. The chain couples TRBV19 to TRBJ1-5; D remains unclear. CDR3 coding DNA: TGTGCCATCTCTGGTTTGGGCAGCGGGCAGCCCCAGCATTTT. It specifies CAISGLGSGQPQHF.